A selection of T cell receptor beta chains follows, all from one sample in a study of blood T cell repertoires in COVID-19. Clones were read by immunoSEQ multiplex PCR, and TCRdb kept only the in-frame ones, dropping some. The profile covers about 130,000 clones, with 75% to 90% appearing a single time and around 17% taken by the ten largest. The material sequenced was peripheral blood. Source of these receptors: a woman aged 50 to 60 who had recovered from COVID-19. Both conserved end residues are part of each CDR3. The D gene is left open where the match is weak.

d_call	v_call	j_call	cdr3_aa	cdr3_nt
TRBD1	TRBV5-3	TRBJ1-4	CARSRIKQGLKEKLFF	TGTGCCAGAAGCCGGATTAAACAGGGGTTAAAGGAAAAACTGTTTTTT
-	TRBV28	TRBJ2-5	CASREGGGRVTQYF	TGTGCCAGCAGGGAAGGGGGTGGGAGAGTGACCCAGTACTTC
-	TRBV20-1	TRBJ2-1	CSASMAYSGVQFF	TGCAGTGCTAGTATGGCATATTCTGGTGTGCAGTTCTTC
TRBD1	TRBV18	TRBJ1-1	CASSPGQGAITEAFF	TGTGCCAGCTCACCGGGACAGGGGGCCATCACTGAAGCTTTCTTT
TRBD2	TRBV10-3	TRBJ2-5	CAISVREGVETQYF	TGTGCCATCAGTGTACGGGAGGGCGTGGAGACCCAGTACTTC
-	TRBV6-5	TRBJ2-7	CASRPQGYEQYF	TGTGCCAGCAGACCCCAGGGTTACGAGCAGTACTTC
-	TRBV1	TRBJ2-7	CTSSHGARREFYEQYF	TGCACCAGCAGCCACGGGGCTCGGCGGGAGTTTTACGAGCAGTACTTC
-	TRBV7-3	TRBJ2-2	CASSLRAGRQPNTGELFF	TGTGCCAGCAGCTTAAGGGCAGGGAGGCAACCGAACACCGGGGAGCTGTTTTTT
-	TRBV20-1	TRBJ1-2	CSAPRVPGYTF	TGCAGTGCACCACGGGTCCCTGGCTACACCTTC
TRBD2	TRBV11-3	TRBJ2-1	CASSPGDLAGVRNEQFF	TGTGCCAGCAGCCCCGGCGACCTAGCGGGAGTTCGCAATGAGCAGTTCTTC
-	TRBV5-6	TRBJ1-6	CASSLTGGFSPLHF	TGTGCCAGCAGCTTGACTGGGGGGTTTTCACCCCTCCACTTT